The 13 T cell receptor beta chains below come from one sample, sequenced in a study of control samples from healthy donors and cancer patients. The method was immunoSEQ multiplex PCR; TCRdb's version includes in-frame clones alone and lacks a portion of them. The table has some 160,000 clones, roughly 92% seen once. Sequenced material: blood. These receptors were taken from a woman under 40 in good health.

This chain links TRBV4-2 with TRBJ2-5; 10 nucleotides line up with TRBD2. The ends lost 0 bases at V and 5 bases at J; junction bases unmatched: 15. The CDR3 is 19 amino acids. CDR1 and CDR2 (germline): LGHNA, YNFKEQ. Here the CDR3 reads CASSQDRPAASGSDETQYF. CDR3 nucleotide sequence: TGTGCCAGCAGCCAAGATCGGCCGGCGGCTAGCGGGAGCGATGAGACCCAGTACTTC.

The rearrangement joins TRBV21-1 to TRBJ2-7; the tabulated D call, TRBD1, remains unverified against the DNA. TRBV21-1 is classified as a pseudogene. This CDR3 spans 13 amino acids. CDR3 amino acids: CASSGTVPYEQYF. The CDR3, as DNA: TGTGCCAGCAGCGGGACAGTTCCCTACGAGCAGTACTTC.

The gene calls are TRBV11-2 and TRBJ1-5; a weak D match, TRBD1 (6 bases). CDR1 and CDR2 (germline): SGHAT, FQNNGV. The CDR3 is 14 residues long. V lost 0 bases to trimming and J lost 5 bases, with 8 bases between them. Written as DNA, the CDR3 is TGTGCCAGCAGCTTAGAGGGGGGCCATCAGCCCCAGCATTTT. It is translated as CASSLEGGHQPQHF.

The rearrangement links TRBV15 to TRBJ2-1; the D gene could be TRBD1 or TRBD2 (5 bases each). V lost 5 bases and J lost 4, with 21 bases in between. The CDR3 spans 17 residues. Germline V CDR1 and CDR2: LNHNV, YYDKDF (reference sequence). The CDR3 spells CATSLPSGTRLYNEQFF. DNA of the CDR3: TGTGCCACCAGCTTACCATCCGGGACCAGATTGTACAATGAGCAGTTCTTC.

The chain links TRBV12-1 to TRBJ2-2; TRBD1, the D gene given by the table, was not confirmed from the DNA. TRBV12-1 is noted as a pseudogene. This CDR3 is built from 15 residues. The CDR3 spells CASSLQRQEERELFF. CDR3 bases: TGTGCCAGCAGCTTACAACGACAGGAAGAACGGGAGCTGTTTTTT.

The chain recombines TRBV16 with TRBJ2-1; D may be TRBD1 (5 bases). The germline gives CDR1 KGHSY, CDR2 FQNENV. Deletions cut 0 bases from V and 0 bases from J, with 9 bases between. This CDR3 has 16 amino acids. The CDR3: CASSQSWGSSYNEQFF. Here the CDR3 DNA reads TGTGCCAGCAGCCAATCGTGGGGCAGCTCCTACAATGAGCAGTTCTTC.

The chain joins TRBV21-1 to TRBJ1-2; the DNA was not used to check the table's D call, TRBD1. TRBV21-1 is marked as a pseudogene. This CDR3 spans 14 amino acids. The CDR3 sequence: CASTTGGCIYGYTF. For the CDR3, the DNA is TGTGCCAGCACCACAGGGGGCTGCATCTATGGCTACACCTTC.

CDR3 sequence (DNA): TGCGCCAGCAGTCGATTCCTAGGGAAGGATGAGCAGTTCTTC. Its translation is CASSRFLGKDEQFF. The J gene is TRBJ2-1, the V gene TRBV10-1; D is ambiguous. The germline V gene encodes CDR1 WNHNN and CDR2 SYGVQD (reference sequence). Trimming took 5 bases from V and 8 from J, leaving 16 bases between them. The CDR3 extends over 14 amino acids.

In this sample, this clone turned up once. The chain links TRBV13 to TRBJ2-1; TRBD2 matches at 7 bases. Trimming at V came to 5 bases and at J to 4 bases, leaving 11 bases not matched to a gene. Germline CDR1 reads PRHDT; CDR2 reads FYEKMQ (reference sequence). CDR3 length equals 16 residues. The CDR3 reads CASSPSGRGGYNEQFF. The CDR3 nucleotides are TGTGCCAGCAGCCCTTCGGGGAGGGGAGGGTACAATGAGCAGTTCTTC.

This sequence joins TRBV4-3 and TRBJ1-2; no firm D call. Between the trimmed V and J ends, which lost 0 bases and 8 bases, there was a span of 13 bases. The CDR3 totals 14 residues. Germline-derived CDR1 and CDR2 are LGHNA and YSLEER. The CDR3 region is CASSQDLGEHGYTF. The CDR3 DNA reads TGCGCCAGCAGCCAAGATCTGGGTGAACACGGCTACACCTTC.

The chain carries TRBV6-5 and TRBJ2-7; D remains ambiguous. The CDR3 extends over 13 amino acids. Germline loops: CDR1 MNHEY, CDR2 SVGAGI. V lost 5 bases, J lost 2 bases, and 10 bases lay in between. In nucleotides, the CDR3 is TGTGCCAGCAGTCGCGGTCGGACCTACGAGCAGTACTTC. Its translation: CASSRGRTYEQYF.

This clone was seen only once. The rearrangement uses TRBV5-4 and TRBJ1-1; TRBD1 might be the D (5 bases). Germline values: CDR1 SGHNT, CDR2 YYREEE (reference sequence). The CDR3 runs to 13 residues. V lost 5 bases and J 8 bases, leaving 16 bases between the germline ends. The CDR3 spells CASRLVGVTEAFF. CDR3 bases: TGTGCCAGCAGGCTGGTGGGGGTCACCGAAGCTTTCTTT.

This rearrangement joins TRBV19 to TRBJ2-2; TRBD2 aligns across 8 bases. The germline V gene encodes CDR1 LNHDA and CDR2 SQIVND (reference sequence). The CDR3 length is 15 residues. Trimming took 4 bases from V and 5 from J; bases not matched to a gene: 6. DNA for the CDR3: TGTGCCAGTAGTAAAGCGGGAGTTAGGACCGGGGAGCTGTTTTTT. As protein: CASSKAGVRTGELFF.